This TCR beta chain comes out of a study of identical twins. This clonotype was detected only a few times. The V gene lost 5 bases and the J gene lost 7 bases, with 15 bases spanning the gap. This CDR3 is built from 13 residues. From the 5' RACE reads, TCRdb called clonotypes with MiXCR, one entry per CDR3 protein. The sample holds about 690,000 distinct CDR3 sequences, around 20% seen once. These data were also reused for a study on T cells expressing NK-cell markers.

This chain uses TRBV12-3 or TRBV12-4 with TRBJ2-7; D is ambiguous. The sample comprised PBMCs. The clonotype comes from a woman between 18 and 29 years old in good health. The CDR3 reads CASSPGRTLEQYF. The DNA of the CDR3 is TGTGCCAGCAGTCCGGGTCGGACCCTGGAGCAGTACTTC.